These T cell receptor beta chains were read from a single sample in a study of blood T cell repertoires in COVID-19. The assay was immunoSEQ multiplex PCR, and TCRdb's table has in-frame clones only and misses some. Altogether around 220,000 clones are present, approximately 78% being singletons, with the ten largest covering less than 9.5%. Sequencing input: peripheral blood. The source is a woman aged 80 or over with COVID-19, enrolled during active disease. Each CDR3 is given with its conserved first and last residue.

V: TRBV11-2; J: TRBJ2-1; CDR3: CASSAGVGYNEQFF
V: TRBV18; J: TRBJ2-5; CDR3: CASSPGTGRQETQYF
V: TRBV5-4; J: TRBJ1-6; CDR3: CASSLGQSANSPLHF
V: TRBV18; J: TRBJ1-1; CDR3: CASSLKRKDFAFF
V: TRBV4-2; J: TRBJ1-1; CDR3: CASSQVDRGGTEAFF
V: TRBV3-1/TRBV3-2; J: TRBJ1-6; CDR3: CASSPRDRALSPLHF
V: TRBV6-2/TRBV6-3; J: TRBJ2-1; CDR3: CASSYSPRLAGGSYNEQFF
V: TRBV3-1/TRBV3-2; J: TRBJ2-7; CDR3: CASSAQGAGEQYF
V: TRBV7-2; J: TRBJ2-2; CDR3: CASSSPRARPTGELFF
V: TRBV19; J: TRBJ2-4; CDR3: CASSNRGGSAIQYF
V: TRBV10-2; J: TRBJ1-3; CDR3: CASRGDLFSGNTIYF
V: TRBV4-1; J: TRBJ1-2; CDR3: CASSHPGGYGYTF
V: TRBV10-3; J: TRBJ2-7; CDR3: CAIRTDIHRTYEQYF
V: TRBV2; J: TRBJ2-5; CDR3: CASSDGAGRETQYF
V: TRBV6-2/TRBV6-3; J: TRBJ2-2; CDR3: CASTPDRGQKREELFF
V: TRBV7-2; J: TRBJ2-7; CDR3: CASKSGTSGGYEQYF
V: TRBV19; J: TRBJ1-5; CDR3: CASSAAVLVGQPQHF
V: TRBV2; J: TRBJ1-3; CDR3: CASRSAPAGGNTIYF
V: TRBV7-9; J: TRBJ1-4; CDR3: CASSLRAGQEKLFF
V: TRBV5-1; J: TRBJ1-1; CDR3: CASSGTGLRNTEAFF
V: TRBV29-1; J: TRBJ1-1; CDR3: CSSLEQMNTEAFF
V: TRBV28; J: TRBJ1-5; CDR3: CASLTGNQPQHF
V: TRBV12-3/TRBV12-4; J: TRBJ1-2; CDR3: CASSLKQNYGYTF
V: TRBV30; J: TRBJ1-2; CDR3: CAWAQMGGAGSYGYTF
V: TRBV5-1; J: TRBJ2-5; CDR3: CASSGGAVQETQYF
V: TRBV19; J: TRBJ2-1; CDR3: CASSRGGRNEQFF
V: TRBV20-1; J: TRBJ1-1; CDR3: CSSPMNTEAFF
V: TRBV7-2; J: TRBJ2-5; CDR3: CASSLLGGRGETQYF